The source of this T cell receptor beta chain is a study of identical twins listed by TCRdb under 2016. About the investigation overall: To test whether fetal clonotypes persist, this study deep-sequenced TCR alpha and beta repertoires from monozygotic twins, from unrelated adults of various ages, and from cord blood. To rule out contamination, the twin experiments were replicated at different times with different library preparation protocols.

This clonotype was seen only a few times. Its antigen is still unknown. Per-base quality was not reported, and no clone a single base away is much larger than it. All donors were healthy Caucasians. Three pairs of female monozygotic twins, all aged about 18 to 29 years, made up the twin cohort. CD4+ and CD8+ T cell populations were isolated with positive isolation kits from Invitrogen. Overall results and qualifications from the work: Compared with coincidental sharing between unrelated individuals, an excess of low generation-probability sequences was observed among out-of-frame TCR alpha sequences shared between twins. In monozygotic twins, recombination models systematically underestimated out-of-frame TCR alpha sharing, but the models matched the sharing seen between unrelated individuals. Abundant cord blood beta clonotypes carried fewer insertions; young adult naive repertoires showed a weaker similar trend, while memory repertoires showed none. Because the same donors could not be followed over many years, the conclusions relied on cross-sectional statistical analysis. The excess sharing between twins in beta out-of-frame sequences was weaker because fewer shared sequences reduced the signal-to-noise ratio. Invariant T cells such as MAIT and iNKT could partly confound zero-insertion analyses, though diverse VJ usage argued against this for most clonotypes.

Its CDR3 holds 16 amino acids, cysteine through phenylalanine. The only DNA kept is the CDR3, 48 bases in frame from the first base. From the germline V gene, CDR1 is KGHDR and CDR2 is SFDVKD. V and J lose 0 bases and 5 bases, and a span of 15 bases separates them. The library came from 5' RACE. Instrument used: Illumina HiSeq 2000. A universal primer binding site was added through template switching, and the final cDNA carried a unique molecular identifier so that TCR cDNA molecules could be counted accurately. First-strand cDNA for TCR alpha and beta chains was synthesized from specific primers in the conserved constant-segment region. Each cDNA library was double barcoded, with a SMART-Mk sample barcode plus Illumina barcodes, to control for contamination. TruSeq adapter sequences, together with Illumina sample barcodes, were added in two successive PCR steps. The Illumina HiSeq platform was used with custom primers to sequence TCR alpha and beta cDNA libraries. In the paper's pipeline: MiGEC was used to process raw reads and extract unique molecular identifiers, and MiXCR was used to find CDR3 positions. For each individual, recombination models were inferred using an EM algorithm with the repgenHMM and IGoR tools. The tcR package in R was used for shared clonotype analysis, with sharing normalized by the product of cloneset sizes. To study raw recombination without the effects of thymic and clonal selection, out-of-frame nonproductive sequences were analyzed. Clones were called with MiXCR by TCRdb after fastp trimmed the public reads at Q25, and only in-frame beta chains were retained. When rows share a CDR3 protein, they turn into one entry using the most common DNA and genes. None of the V and J calls come from the authors' own analysis; TCRdb made them. The sample records 200,000 to 300,000 distinct CDR3 sequences, approximately 7.8% of which are singletons. About 5.6% of the sample comes from the top ten.

The same sample was also studied in work on yellow fever vaccine responses in identical twins. Per that second paper: According to the authors, the vaccine-induced T cell response in identical twins seemed to be partly convergent and partly specific to each individual. The study precisely tracked vaccine-responding T cell clones in identical twins.

The TCR sequence derives from a woman under 30 in good health. The rearrangement combines TRBV24-1 with TRBJ2-5; TRBD1 is a possible D gene, resting on 6 matching bases. Material: CD8+ T cells sorted from blood. The CDR3 protein sequence reads: CATSDLSSGDYETQYF. The sequenced DNA is TGTGCCACCAGTGATTTGAGCTCAGGGGATTATGAGACCCAGTACTTC.